A selection of T cell receptor beta chains follows, all from one sample in a study of monozygotic twins with inflammatory bowel disease. Following a re-call of the 5' RACE reads, TCRdb has one entry per CDR3 protein and lacks DNA. This listing includes some 400,000 distinct CDR3 sequences. The sequencing input was blood. These receptors were obtained from a human donor with ulcerative colitis or Crohn's disease, or a healthy co-twin of an affected twin (not recorded which). Both conserved end residues are part of each CDR3.

V: TRBV27
J: TRBJ2-7
CDR3: CASSLWGGSSLGEQYF

V: TRBV20-1
J: TRBJ2-3
CDR3: CSAAYFRGARDTQYF

V: TRBV7-9
J: TRBJ2-7
CDR3: CASSLGSPLYEQYF

V: TRBV15
J: TRBJ2-1
CDR3: CATSKLAAGDNEQFF

V: TRBV23-1
J: TRBJ1-6
CDR3: CASSLLATGHYNSPLHF

V: TRBV7-2
J: TRBJ2-3
CDR3: CASSFGGLDTQYF

V: TRBV5-1
J: TRBJ1-5
CDR3: CASSPGDRGNQPQHF

V: TRBV7-2
J: TRBJ2-7
CDR3: CASSFHVSTYEQYF

V: TRBV7-2
J: TRBJ2-2
CDR3: CASSFNAGELFF

V: TRBV28
J: TRBJ1-1
CDR3: CASRRLGSMNTEAFF

V: TRBV7-8
J: TRBJ2-7
CDR3: CASSLGQDEQYF

V: TRBV7-9
J: TRBJ2-2
CDR3: CASSPTYRGPNTGELFF

V: TRBV11-1
J: TRBJ2-3
CDR3: CASSLAQTDDYTQYF

V: TRBV12-3/TRBV12-4
J: TRBJ2-2
CDR3: CASSFYLRVAGELFF

V: TRBV7-9
J: TRBJ1-2
CDR3: CASSFLEGDLDGYTF

V: TRBV5-6
J: TRBJ2-3
CDR3: CASLTVFSTDTQYF

V: TRBV4-3
J: TRBJ2-7
CDR3: CASSQGSDSYEQYF

V: TRBV18
J: TRBJ1-2
CDR3: CASSPSTDNYGYTF

V: TRBV9
J: TRBJ2-5
CDR3: CASSPLGGNQETQYF

V: TRBV5-1
J: TRBJ2-5
CDR3: CASSLDGGRETQYF

V: TRBV12-3/TRBV12-4
J: TRBJ1-2
CDR3: CASSTGARMSGYTF

V: TRBV7-3
J: TRBJ2-2
CDR3: CASSLLAGGPNTGGLFF

V: TRBV28
J: TRBJ2-7
CDR3: CASRTGTGWYEQYF

V: TRBV5-1
J: TRBJ2-3
CDR3: CASSYLDTQYF

V: TRBV4-2
J: TRBJ2-5
CDR3: CASSPGTIKETQYF

V: TRBV5-1
J: TRBJ2-1
CDR3: CASSLQGGIDEQFF